This is a list of T cell receptor beta chains from one sample in a study of cytomegalovirus exposure and HLA in healthy donors. TCRdb keeps only in-frame clones here, not all; method: immunoSEQ multiplex PCR. Of over 90,000 clones listed, around 64% are singletons. The sample consisted of PBMCs. The receptors were gathered from a man in his fifties or sixties in good health and CMV-seronegative. Each CDR3 is given with its conserved first and last residue. A D gene is named only where the DNA matches it firmly. Expanded clones are given a class, and other clones once, few, many or no size at all.

CDR3aa: CASSLTYRGTEAFF; CDR3nt: TGTGCCAGCAGTCTTACTTACAGGGGCACTGAAGCTTTCTTT; d_gene: TRBD1; j_gene: TRBJ1-1; v_gene: TRBV28; len: 14; abundance: -
CDR3aa: CASMRGGELTYEQYF; CDR3nt: TGCGCCAGCATGCGGGGGGGAGAGCTTACCTACGAGCAGTACTTC; d_gene: TRBD2; j_gene: TRBJ2-7; v_gene: TRBV5-1; len: 15; abundance: -
CDR3aa: CAISESRLAGAETQYF; CDR3nt: TGTGCCATCAGTGAGTCGCGGCTAGCGGGAGCCGAGACCCAGTACTTC; d_gene: TRBD2; j_gene: TRBJ2-5; v_gene: TRBV10-3; len: 16; abundance: few
CDR3aa: CASSGTGARGRKYGYTF; CDR3nt: TGTGCCAGCAGCGGAACAGGGGCGCGGGGTAGGAAGTATGGCTACACCTTC; d_gene: TRBD1; j_gene: TRBJ1-2; v_gene: TRBV9; len: 17; abundance: -
CDR3aa: CASSINTMNTEAFF; CDR3nt: TGTGCCAGTAGTATAAACACCATGAACACTGAAGCTTTCTTT; d_gene: -; j_gene: TRBJ1-1; v_gene: TRBV19; len: 14; abundance: -
CDR3aa: CASSPRDRSPESYEQYF; CDR3nt: TGTGCCAGCAGCCCCAGGGACAGGTCACCCGAGTCCTACGAGCAGTACTTC; d_gene: TRBD1; j_gene: TRBJ2-7; v_gene: TRBV7-9; len: 17; abundance: -
CDR3aa: CASSGGTGWHYEQYF; CDR3nt: TGTGCCAGTAGCGGCGGGACAGGGTGGCACTACGAGCAGTACTTC; d_gene: TRBD1; j_gene: TRBJ2-7; v_gene: TRBV19; len: 15; abundance: -
CDR3aa: CASSDDWTIWRKNIQYF; CDR3nt: TGTGCCAGCAGCGATGATTGGACAATTTGGCGCAAAAACATTCAGTACTTC; d_gene: -; j_gene: TRBJ2-4; v_gene: TRBV5-8; len: 17; abundance: -
CDR3aa: CASSLTGFTGETQYF; CDR3nt: TGTGCCAGCAGTTTAACGGGGTTCACGGGGGAGACCCAGTACTTC; d_gene: -; j_gene: TRBJ2-5; v_gene: TRBV28; len: 15; abundance: -
CDR3aa: CASSSEGVRSGNEQFF; CDR3nt: TGTGCCAGCAGTAGTGAGGGGGTGAGATCGGGCAATGAGCAGTTCTTC; d_gene: -; j_gene: TRBJ2-1; v_gene: TRBV2; len: 16; abundance: -
CDR3aa: CASSPQGASYEQYF; CDR3nt: TGTGCCAGCAGCCCCCAGGGGGCATCCTACGAGCAGTACTTC; d_gene: TRBD1; j_gene: TRBJ2-7; v_gene: TRBV11-3; len: 14; abundance: -
CDR3aa: CASRGKEGSGEQYF; CDR3nt: TGTGCCAGCAGGGGCAAGGAAGGGAGTGGGGAGCAGTACTTC; d_gene: -; j_gene: TRBJ2-7; v_gene: TRBV25-1; len: 14; abundance: -
CDR3aa: CASSLTGPGSPLHF; CDR3nt: TGTGCCAGCAGCTTGACAGGGCCTGGGTCACCCCTCCACTTT; d_gene: TRBD1; j_gene: TRBJ1-6; v_gene: TRBV11-2; len: 14; abundance: few
CDR3aa: CASSQGQGESGPGKLFF; CDR3nt: TGCGCCAGCAGCCAAGGACAGGGCGAGAGTGGACCTGGAAAACTGTTTTTT; d_gene: TRBD1; j_gene: TRBJ1-4; v_gene: TRBV4-1; len: 17; abundance: -
CDR3aa: CASSLSSGMVNEQFF; CDR3nt: TGTGCCAGCAGTTTATCATCAGGGATGGTGAATGAGCAGTTCTTC; d_gene: -; j_gene: TRBJ2-1; v_gene: TRBV28; len: 15; abundance: many
CDR3aa: CATSRDRLGTNEKLFF; CDR3nt: TGTGCCACCAGCAGAGATCGACTTGGGACTAATGAAAAACTGTTTTTT; d_gene: -; j_gene: TRBJ1-4; v_gene: TRBV15; len: 16; abundance: -
CDR3aa: CASSYTSGTPAGKLFF; CDR3nt: TGTGCCAGCAGTTACACATCCGGGACTCCAGCTGGAAAACTGTTTTTT; d_gene: -; j_gene: TRBJ1-4; v_gene: TRBV6-5; len: 16; abundance: few
CDR3aa: CASSPNRNRGQGSPLHF; CDR3nt: TGTGCCAGCAGCCCCAATCGCAACAGGGGGCAGGGATCACCCCTCCACTTT; d_gene: TRBD1; j_gene: TRBJ1-6; v_gene: TRBV7-8; len: 17; abundance: -
CDR3aa: CASSEEVHNGQFF; CDR3nt: TGTGCCAGCAGTGAAGAGGTTCACAATGGGCAGTTCTTC; d_gene: -; j_gene: TRBJ2-1; v_gene: TRBV6-5; len: 13; abundance: -
CDR3aa: CASSQAEETQYF; CDR3nt: TGCGCCAGCAGCCAAGCCGAAGAGACCCAGTACTTC; d_gene: -; j_gene: TRBJ2-5; v_gene: TRBV5-1; len: 12; abundance: -
CDR3aa: CSALNTEAFF; CDR3nt: TGCAGCGCCCTAAACACTGAAGCTTTCTTT; d_gene: -; j_gene: TRBJ1-1; v_gene: TRBV29-1; len: 10; abundance: few
CDR3aa: CASSQDALRSHSTDTQYF; CDR3nt: TGTGCCAGCAGCCAAGACGCGTTGAGGTCCCATAGCACAGATACGCAGTATTTT; d_gene: -; j_gene: TRBJ2-3; v_gene: TRBV4-2; len: 18; abundance: -
CDR3aa: CAISPDRNTEAFF; CDR3nt: TGTGCCATCAGCCCCGACAGGAACACTGAAGCTTTCTTT; d_gene: -; j_gene: TRBJ1-1; v_gene: TRBV10-3; len: 13; abundance: -
CDR3aa: CASSLGGLGAYSNQPQHF; CDR3nt: TGTGCCAGCAGCTTAGGAGGGTTAGGAGCCTATAGCAATCAGCCCCAGCATTTT; d_gene: -; j_gene: TRBJ1-5; v_gene: TRBV7-8; len: 18; abundance: few
CDR3aa: CASLRRGTEAFF; CDR3nt: TGTGCCAGCCTTCGCCGCGGCACTGAAGCTTTCTTT; d_gene: -; j_gene: TRBJ1-1; v_gene: TRBV2; len: 12; abundance: -
CDR3aa: CASSLRGGGEQFF; CDR3nt: TGTGCCAGCAGCCTGCGGGGGGGCGGTGAGCAGTTCTTC; d_gene: TRBD2; j_gene: TRBJ2-1; v_gene: TRBV5-8; len: 13; abundance: few
CDR3aa: CASSNARGPEAFF; CDR3nt: TGTGCCAGTAGTAACGCCAGGGGGCCTGAAGCTTTCTTT; d_gene: TRBD1; j_gene: TRBJ1-1; v_gene: TRBV19; len: 13; abundance: -
CDR3aa: CASSLGSSGGFNTGKLFF; CDR3nt: TGCGCCAGCAGCTTGGGGTCTAGCGGGGGGTTCAACACCGGGAAGCTGTTTTTT; d_gene: TRBD2; j_gene: TRBJ2-2; v_gene: TRBV5-1; len: 18; abundance: -
CDR3aa: CASSDGTGERPQHF; CDR3nt: TGTGCCAGCAGCGACGGGACAGGGGAAAGGCCCCAGCATTTT; d_gene: TRBD1; j_gene: TRBJ1-5; v_gene: TRBV7-8; len: 14; abundance: few
CDR3aa: CSVVEKATNYGYTF; CDR3nt: TGCAGCGTTGTCGAGAAAGCTACTAACTATGGCTACACCTTC; d_gene: -; j_gene: TRBJ1-2; v_gene: TRBV29-1; len: 14; abundance: -
CDR3aa: CASSRYTGLAGESGEQFF; CDR3nt: TGTGCCAGCAGCCGCTACACGGGACTAGCGGGAGAATCCGGTGAGCAGTTCTTC; d_gene: TRBD2; j_gene: TRBJ2-1; v_gene: TRBV5-4; len: 18; abundance: -
CDR3aa: CASSRGGLGYQETQYF; CDR3nt: TGTGCCAGCAGTCGCGGGGGGCTGGGGTACCAAGAGACCCAGTACTTC; d_gene: TRBD2; j_gene: TRBJ2-5; v_gene: TRBV6-6; len: 16; abundance: -
CDR3aa: CASRPGQGKNEKLFF; CDR3nt: TGTGCCAGTAGACCGGGACAGGGAAAAAATGAAAAACTGTTTTTT; d_gene: TRBD1; j_gene: TRBJ1-4; v_gene: TRBV19; len: 15; abundance: once
CDR3aa: CASSPRGQGATKGYTF; CDR3nt: TGTGCCAGCAGTCCCAGGGGACAGGGGGCAACCAAGGGCTACACCTTC; d_gene: TRBD1; j_gene: TRBJ1-2; v_gene: TRBV28; len: 16; abundance: -
CDR3aa: CASSSPTKREGQAVYEQYF; CDR3nt: TGTGCCAGCAGCTCACCCACAAAACGGGAGGGCCAAGCCGTCTACGAGCAGTACTTC; d_gene: TRBD2; j_gene: TRBJ2-7; v_gene: TRBV11-3; len: 19; abundance: -
CDR3aa: CAISEFGQNYEQYF; CDR3nt: TGTGCCATCAGTGAGTTCGGACAGAACTACGAGCAGTACTTC; d_gene: -; j_gene: TRBJ2-7; v_gene: TRBV10-3; len: 14; abundance: few
CDR3aa: CASSIPATGSYEQYF; CDR3nt: TGTGCCAGCAGTATCCCCGCTACAGGGTCTTACGAGCAGTACTTC; d_gene: -; j_gene: TRBJ2-7; v_gene: TRBV28; len: 15; abundance: -
CDR3aa: CRRFGARGETEAFF; CDR3nt: TGCAGACGGTTTGGGGCCAGGGGGGAGACTGAAGCTTTCTTT; d_gene: TRBD1; j_gene: TRBJ1-1; v_gene: TRBV29-1; len: 14; abundance: -
CDR3aa: CASSYGESTDTQYF; CDR3nt: TGTGCCAGCTCATATGGGGAGAGCACAGATACGCAGTATTTT; d_gene: -; j_gene: TRBJ2-3; v_gene: TRBV18; len: 14; abundance: -
CDR3aa: CATSLRAGGSDTQYF; CDR3nt: TGTGCCACCAGCTTAAGGGCGGGGGGGTCAGATACGCAGTATTTT; d_gene: TRBD2; j_gene: TRBJ2-3; v_gene: TRBV15; len: 15; abundance: -